The 22 T cell receptor beta chains below were found in one sample sequenced in a study of Ad26.COV2.S vaccination and SARS-CoV-2 variants. Sequencing was performed with immunoSEQ multiplex PCR; in TCRdb, only in-frame clones are kept and a portion is missing. The sample contains more than 150,000 clones, approximately 90% of which appear only once. Material: peripheral blood, obtained after recovery from COVID-19. Every receptor here comes from a human donor who had recovered from COVID-19.

The gene calls are TRBV4-1 and TRBJ2-7; 13 bases fit TRBD2. The V and J ends lost 1 base and 4 bases, in that order; junction bases with no gene match: 7. The CDR3 extends over 17 amino acids. Germline V gene lookup returns CDR1 MGHRA and CDR2 YSYEKL. The CDR3 nucleotides read TGCGCCAGCAGCCAAGCCGCCGGGACTAGCGGGAATTACGAGCAGTACTTC. This translates into CASSQAAGTSGNYEQYF.

This chain uses TRBV3-1 (or the pseudogene TRBV3-2) with TRBJ1-1, with D possibly matching TRBD1 (6 bases). V was trimmed by 4 bases and J by 3 bases, leaving 12 bases between them. Germline lookup yields CDR1 LGHDT and CDR2 YNNKEL (reference sequence). The CDR3 consists of 14 residues. CDR3 region: CASSPQGRDTEAFF. The CDR3 bases are TGTGCCAGCAGCCCACAGGGAAGGGACACTGAAGCTTTCTTT.

CDR3 DNA: TGTGCCAGCAGCGAGTTCGGGTCACCCCTCCACTTT. Its protein product is CASSEFGSPLHF. The rearrangement uses TRBV9 and TRBJ1-6; no firm D call. The CDR3 is 12 amino acids. Trimming removed 3 bases from V and 10 bases from J, with 8 bases in between. In germline, CDR1 is SGDLS, CDR2 YYNGEE.

This clone was detected many times. V gene TRBV11-2 combines with J gene TRBJ2-2; 10 positions agree with TRBD1. There are 15 residues in the CDR3. Per the germline V gene, CDR1 is SGHAT and CDR2 is FQNNGV. The V and J ends lost 4 bases and 7 bases, in that order; junction bases with no gene match: 6. CDR3 protein: CASSSGTGVGGELFF. The DNA of the CDR3 is TGTGCCAGCAGCTCCGGGACAGGGGTAGGCGGGGAGCTGTTTTTT.

The rearrangement links TRBV7-9 to TRBJ2-5; 7 bases align to TRBD2. From germline, CDR1 is SEHNR and CDR2 FQNEAQ (reference sequence). The length of the CDR3 is 13 residues. Trimming cost V 5 bases and J 2 bases; bases outside gene matches: 2. CDR3 protein: CASSPAGQETQYF. The CDR3 region has the DNA TGTGCCAGCAGCCCAGCGGGACAAGAGACCCAGTACTTC.

The chain links TRBV28 to TRBJ2-7; D is ambiguous. CDR1 is MDHEN and CDR2 is SYDVKM in the germline V gene. Deletions cut 2 bases from V and 2 bases from J, with 7 bases between. The CDR3 totals 13 residues. CDR3 sequence reads: CASSLENTYEQYF. As DNA, the CDR3 is TGTGCCAGCAGTTTAGAGAACACCTACGAGCAGTACTTC.

This clone was detected only once. The chain links TRBV7-9 to TRBJ1-5; tentatively, D is TRBD1 (5 bases). Per the germline V gene, CDR1 is SEHNR and CDR2 is FQNEAQ (reference sequence). V was clipped by 0 bases and J by 7 bases, with 7 bases between them. CDR3 size: 13 residues. CDR3 DNA sequence: TGTGCCAGCAGCTTAGCGGGGGACCAGCCCCAGCATTTT. It translates to CASSLAGDQPQHF.

The chain recombines TRBV6-5 with TRBJ2-3; the D is unclear. V was cut by 0 bases and J by 6 bases, with 10 bases left in between. This CDR3 spans 14 amino acids. Germline V gives CDR1 MNHEY, CDR2 SVGAGI. The CDR3 here is CASSYSIWADTQYF. The CDR3 nucleotides read TGTGCCAGCAGTTACTCGATATGGGCGGATACGCAGTATTTT.

V and J are TRBV21-1 and TRBJ1-2; TRBD1, as called in the table, went unchecked against the DNA. TRBV21-1 is shown as a pseudogene. The CDR3 runs to 18 residues. The CDR3 nucleotides are TGTGCCAGCAGCAGCTTCCGGGACAGGGGCCACCAAAACTATGGCTACACCTTC. Residues: CASSSFRDRGHQNYGYTF.

This clone was detected only a few times. The chain combines TRBV19 with TRBJ1-5; D is uncertain. Trimming shortened V by 1 base and J by 4 bases, and 8 bases separated the two germline ends. The germline V gene has CDR1 LNHDA and CDR2 SQIVND (reference sequence). The CDR3 has 14 residues. Here the CDR3 reads CASSIGEYNQPQHF. The CDR3 bases are TGTGCCAGTAGTATAGGGGAGTATAATCAGCCCCAGCATTTT.

The V and J genes are TRBV24-1 and TRBJ2-2, with TRBD2 matching over 11 bases. The CDR3 is made up of 18 amino acids. Germline trimming cut 2 bases from V and 4 bases from J; bases unmatched to any gene: 8. Germline loops: CDR1 KGHDR, CDR2 SFDVKD. CDR3 nucleotides: TGTGCCACCAGTGATTCTGACTTAACTAGCGGGAGCACCGGGGAGCTGTTTTTT. Protein product: CATSDSDLTSGSTGELFF.

The gene calls are TRBV6-5 and TRBJ2-3; D remains ambiguous. The CDR3 loop spans 14 amino acids. Per germline, CDR1 MNHEY and CDR2 SVGAGI. Trimming took off 5 bases at V and 0 bases at J, with 9 bases between the two ends. The CDR3 DNA reads TGTGCCAGCAGTCTTCTCCTTAGCACAGATACGCAGTATTTT. Encoded protein: CASSLLLSTDTQYF.

CDR3 sequence (DNA): TGTGCCAGCAGTTACTCCCGCCCATCGTTGAATGAAAAACTGTTTTTT. The encoded protein is CASSYSRPSLNEKLFF. This chain joins TRBV6-5 and TRBJ1-4; D is unresolved. This CDR3 is 16 amino acids long. Germline assignment: CDR1 MNHEY and CDR2 SVGAGI. V gave up 0 bases and J gave up 5 bases, with 13 bases separating them.

This clone was counted a single time. CDR3 in DNA: TGTGCCAGCAGCCGGACAGGATCTTCCTACGAGCAGTACTTC. This sequence encodes CASSRTGSSYEQYF. The chain combines TRBV2 with TRBJ2-7; TRBD1 agrees at 7 bases. From germline, CDR1 is SNHLY and CDR2 FYNNEI. This CDR3 has 14 amino acids. Trimming removed 6 bases from V and 1 base from J; junction bases left unmatched: 6.

The V and J genes are TRBV7-9 and TRBJ1-2; D not certain. Trimming shortened V by 1 base and J by 7 bases, and 13 bases separated the two germline ends. From germline, CDR1 is SEHNR and CDR2 FQNEAQ (reference sequence). The CDR3 totals 14 residues. The CDR3 loop is CASSLGPEVGGYTF. The CDR3 DNA reads TGTGCCAGCAGCTTAGGTCCGGAGGTCGGTGGCTACACCTTC.

The chain uses TRBV3-1 (or the pseudogene TRBV3-2) and TRBJ1-3; no clear D. The CDR3 is made up of 11 amino acids. In germline, CDR1 is LGHDT, CDR2 YNNKEL (reference sequence). V shed 2 bases and J shed 8 bases, with 4 bases lying between them. The DNA for the CDR3 is TGTGCCAGCAGCCAAAGGGACACCATATATTTT. Translated: CASSQRDTIYF.

V gene TRBV5-5 combines with J gene TRBJ1-5, with D perhaps TRBD1 (5 bases). This CDR3 comprises 16 residues. Germline V gives CDR1 SGHKS, CDR2 YYEKEE (reference sequence). V dropped 4 bases and J dropped 0 bases, with 14 bases sitting between them. The CDR3 sequence is CASSAGLGYSNQPQHF. The CDR3 DNA is TGTGCCAGCAGCGCGGGGCTCGGGTATAGCAATCAGCCCCAGCATTTT.

The V gene is TRBV7-9, the J gene TRBJ1-1, with 9 bases identical to TRBD1. The length of the CDR3 is 15 residues. Germline V gene data show CDR1 as SEHNR and CDR2 as FQNEAQ (reference sequence). V was pared by 5 bases and J by 4 bases, with 8 bases of the junction left unmatched. The CDR3 loop reads CASSKRQGQGTEAFF. For the CDR3, the DNA is TGTGCCAGCAGCAAGCGACAGGGACAGGGCACTGAAGCTTTCTTT.

In nucleotides, the CDR3 is TGTGCCAGCAGTAAGGCAGGAGTTGAGGAGCTGTTTTTT. Translating it yields CASSKAGVEELFF. The V call is TRBV25-1, the J call TRBJ2-2, with D unclear. Trimming took off 5 bases at V and 10 bases at J, with 14 bases between the two ends. CDR3 length: 13 amino acids. In germline, CDR1 is MGHDK, CDR2 SYGVNS. The whole variable domain, remainder taken from reference TRBV25-1 and TRBJ2-2, is EADIYQTPRYLVIGTGKKITLECSQTMGHDKMYWYQQDPGMELHLIHYSYGVNSTEKGDLSSESTVSRIRTEHFPLTLESARPSHTSQYLCASSKAGVEELFFGEGSRLTVL.

J is TRBJ1-4 and V is TRBV10-3, with 9 bases that match TRBD1. Trimming removed 10 bases from V and 5 bases from J; junction bases left unmatched: 8. The CDR3 is made up of 14 amino acids. Per the germline V gene, CDR1 is ENHRY and CDR2 is SYGVKD. CDR3 in amino acids: CATRQGDINEKLFF. CDR3 DNA sequence: TGTGCCACTCGACAGGGGGACATCAATGAAAAACTGTTTTTT.

V gene TRBV28 combines with J gene TRBJ1-1; no firm D call. Germline V gene data show CDR1 as MDHEN and CDR2 as SYDVKM. The CDR3 totals 12 residues. Trimming cost V 5 bases and J 2 bases, with 6 bases left between them. DNA for the CDR3: TGTGCCAGCAGTCCCATAAACACTGAAGCTTTCTTT. Amino acid sequence: CASSPINTEAFF.

The genes are TRBV7-2 and TRBJ2-1; the match to TRBD2 covers 7 bases. The germline V gene encodes CDR1 SGHTA and CDR2 FQGNSA. CDR3 size: 17 residues. Losses at the gene ends were 2 bases for V and 3 bases for J; bases not matched to a gene: 10. This CDR3 is CASSLTPTSTFYNEQFF. The CDR3 bases are TGTGCCAGCAGCTTAACCCCGACTAGCACCTTCTACAATGAGCAGTTCTTC.